Following are 21 T cell receptor beta chains from one sample sequenced in a study of cytotoxic CD8 clonotypes in ibrutinib-treated CLL. This table comes from immunoSEQ multiplex PCR, and its TCRdb copy is limited to in-frame clones, with some not included. The repertoire holds about 14,000 clones, with more than 60% as singletons. Material: PBMCs, obtained before ibrutinib treatment. Receptors originate from a human donor with chronic lymphocytic leukemia.

This chain links TRBV21-1 with TRBJ2-6. TRBV21-1 is a documented pseudogene. CDR3 length equals 20 residues. CDR3 region: CASSSQGEGGPPSGANVLTF. The CDR3 DNA reads as TGTGCCAGCAGCTCTCAGGGGGAGGGGGGACCCCCCTCTGGGGCCAACGTCCTGACTTTC.

The J gene is TRBJ2-3, the V gene TRBV27; 10 nucleotides match TRBD2. This CDR3 is 15 amino acids long. Germline lookup yields CDR1 MNHEY and CDR2 SMNVEV (reference sequence). Trimming took 1 base from V and 6 from J; bases not matched to a gene: 4. The CDR3 nucleotides are TGTGCCAGCAGTTTATTTAGCGGGGGGTGGGATACGCAGTATTTT. Amino acid sequence: CASSLFSGGWDTQYF.

This chain connects TRBV4-3 to TRBJ2-3; D is uncertain. The CDR3 extends over 13 amino acids. Germline-derived CDR1 and CDR2 are LGHNA and YSLEER. The ends were cut back, 4 bases at V and 4 bases at J, with 9 bases in the middle. CDR3 region: CASSPRRSDTQYF. In nucleotides, the CDR3 is TGCGCCAGCAGCCCAAGGCGGTCAGATACGCAGTATTTT.

The chain recombines TRBV7-9 with TRBJ1-1, with unresolved D. Germline V gives CDR1 SEHNR, CDR2 FQNEAQ (reference sequence). There are 11 residues in the CDR3. V lost 5 bases and J 5 bases, leaving 6 bases between the germline ends. CDR3 DNA: TGTGCCAGCAGCCTAGGGACTGAAGCTTTCTTT. Translating gives CASSLGTEAFF.

This chain uses TRBV30 with TRBJ2-5; 11 bases are a match to TRBD2. The CDR3 covers 17 residues. V lost 3 bases, J lost 3 bases, and 12 bases stayed unmatched. Germline loops: CDR1 GTSNPN, CDR2 SVGIG (reference sequence). The CDR3 nucleotides are TGTGCCTGGAGCCTTCCGGGGTTAGCGGGGGGGGAAGAGACCCAGTACTTC. Its protein product is CAWSLPGLAGGEETQYF.

The gene calls are TRBV11-2 and TRBJ2-1; D remains unclear. CDR3 length equals 16 residues. Germline V gives CDR1 SGHAT, CDR2 FQNNGV. Trimming left V 0 bases short and J 0 bases short, with 9 bases between. CDR3 loop: CASSLDEDSSYNEQFF. The DNA for the CDR3 is TGTGCCAGCAGCTTAGATGAGGATAGCTCCTACAATGAGCAGTTCTTC.

The rearrangement links TRBV15 to TRBJ2-7, with D possibly being TRBD1 or TRBD2 (5 bases each). Trimming stripped 8 bases from V and 2 bases from J, with 19 bases between. The CDR3 runs 15 residues. CDR1 is LNHNV, CDR2 YYDKDF, per germline (reference sequence). CDR3 in amino acids: CATPPRVGETYEQYF. The CDR3 coding sequence is TGTGCCACCCCCCCGCGTGTAGGGGAGACCTACGAGCAGTACTTC.

The chain links TRBV11-3 to TRBJ1-1; D remains unclear. The CDR3 totals 13 residues. V was cut by 5 bases and J by 5 bases, with 12 bases left in between. The germline CDR1 and CDR2 sequences are SGHNT and YENEEA. As DNA, the CDR3 is TGTGCCAGCAGCCCACACGCGGGGACTGAAGCTTTCTTT. Its translation: CASSPHAGTEAFF.

The chain carries TRBV12-5 and TRBJ2-1; unclear D gene. Trimming pared 1 base from V and 15 bases from J, leaving 13 bases between. The CDR3 has 12 amino acids. Per the germline V gene, CDR1 is LGHNT and CDR2 is FRNRAP. CDR3 sequence reads: CASGLDGESRFF. The CDR3 DNA sequence: TGTGCTAGTGGTTTGGACGGCGAGAGTCGGTTCTTC.

This clone was seen a few times. This chain joins TRBV27 and TRBJ2-3; the match to TRBD1 covers 9 bases. The length of the CDR3 is 12 residues. J lost 10 bases, V lost 5 bases, and 4 bases had no gene match. Germline lookup yields CDR1 MNHEY and CDR2 SMNVEV (reference sequence). CDR3 in amino acids: CASSPQGASQYF. In DNA, the CDR3 is TGTGCCAGCAGTCCACAGGGGGCATCGCAGTATTTT.

Concerning this clone: The junction and the germline gene differ at one end; a read error may be behind it. The chain uses TRBV23-1 and TRBJ1-2; D gene ambiguous. TRBV23-1 is annotated as an ORF whose role is uncertain. The CDR3 length is 13 residues. In nucleotides, the CDR3 is TGCGCCAGCAGTCAATCAGGTCAGCCCGGCTGCACCTTC. The encoded protein is CASSQSGQPGCTF.

This clone appeared a few times. CDR3 amino acids: CSVEVRVPAHGYTF. Here the CDR3 DNA reads TGCAGCGTTGAAGTCAGGGTGCCCGCCCATGGCTACACCTTC. The chain recombines TRBV29-1 with TRBJ1-2; D is possibly TRBD1 (5 bases). V lost 1 base and J 6 bases, leaving 15 bases between the germline ends. Germline-derived CDR1 and CDR2 are SQVTM and ANQGSEA. This CDR3 contains 14 residues.

The V and J genes are TRBV7-3 and TRBJ2-7; no clear D. Germline V gene lookup returns CDR1 SGHTA and CDR2 FQGTGA. The CDR3 is 14 amino acids. Trimming shortened V by 3 bases and J by 2 bases, and 11 bases separated the two germline ends. CDR3 coding DNA: TGTGCCAGCAGCTTGGCAGGTAAACCCTACGAGCAGTACTTC. Translating it yields CASSLAGKPYEQYF. Variable domain in full (rest from reference TRBV7-3 and TRBJ2-7): GAGVSQTPSNKVTEKGKYVELRCDPISGHTALYWYRQSLGQGPEFLIYFQGTGAADDSGLPNDRFFAVRPEGSVSTLKIQRTERGDSAVYLCASSLAGKPYEQYFGPGTRLTVT.

The genes are TRBV7-9 and TRBJ2-2, with TRBD1 as a possible D gene (6 bases). The CDR3 totals 14 residues. The ends were cut back, 1 base at V and 4 bases at J, with 7 bases in the middle. CDR1 is SEHNR and CDR2 is FQNEAQ in the germline V gene (reference sequence). The CDR3, as DNA: TGTGCCAGCAGCTTAGGAGGGGGCACCGGGGAGCTGTTTTTT. This gives the protein CASSLGGGTGELFF.

This chain uses TRBV7-9 with TRBJ1-1, with no clear D. V gave up 9 bases and J gave up 8 bases, with 10 bases separating them. The CDR3 contains 10 residues. CDR1 is SEHNR, CDR2 FQNEAQ, per germline (reference sequence). This chain's CDR3 is CASSDGEAFF. The CDR3 DNA sequence: TGTGCCAGTTCCGATGGGGAAGCTTTCTTT.

This clone was observed a few times. The gene calls are TRBV6-5 and TRBJ2-3; 9 bases are a match to TRBD1. Trimming removed 4 bases from V and 2 bases from J; junction bases left unmatched: 4. This CDR3 has 15 residues. From germline, CDR1 is MNHEY and CDR2 SVGAGI. The CDR3 reads CASSSGTGHTDTQYF. In nucleotides, the CDR3 is TGTGCCAGCAGTTCCGGGACAGGGCACACAGATACGCAGTATTTT.

For the CDR3, the DNA is TGTGCCAGTAGTATTATCGTTGGGGGGTCCTATGGCTACACCTTC. Translated, it gives CASSIIVGGSYGYTF. The chain is built from TRBV19 and TRBJ1-2; D may be TRBD1 (5 bases). Looked up from germline, CDR1 is LNHDA and CDR2 is SQIVND (reference sequence). The CDR3 runs to 15 residues. Deletions cut 3 bases from V and 4 bases from J, with 15 bases between.

The gene calls are TRBV7-3 and TRBJ1-1; D ambiguous. Trimming shortened V by 4 bases and J by 0 bases, and 6 bases separated the two germline ends. Germline CDR1 reads SGHTA; CDR2 reads FQGTGA. The CDR3 runs to 13 residues. The CDR3 protein is CASSSVMNTEAFF. For the CDR3, the DNA is TGTGCCAGCAGCTCCGTAATGAACACTGAAGCTTTCTTT.

This clone was observed a single time. V usage is TRBV5-1 and J usage is TRBJ2-3, with 7 bases lining up with TRBD1. This CDR3 region has 16 residues. Germline loops: CDR1 SGHRS, CDR2 YFSETQ. V shed 4 bases and J 6 bases; nucleotides not matched to a gene: 14. The CDR3 DNA reads as TGCGCCAGCAGCCCAGTAGACAGGGTCGGTGGGGATACGCAGTATTTT. It codes for CASSPVDRVGGDTQYF.

The rearrangement joins TRBV6-6 to TRBJ1-1; no reliable D call. V was trimmed by 4 bases and J by 4 bases, leaving 7 bases between them. This CDR3 spans 12 amino acids. CDR1 and CDR2 (germline): MNHNY, SVGAGI (reference sequence). The chain's CDR3 is CASSSLATEAFF. For the CDR3, the DNA is TGTGCCAGCAGTTCCCTCGCCACTGAAGCTTTCTTT.

This clone has just a few counts. The genes are TRBV4-2 and TRBJ2-2; a weak D match, TRBD1 (5 bases). Germline V gene data show CDR1 as LGHNA and CDR2 as YNFKEQ. The V gene lost 0 bases and the J gene lost 6 bases, with 14 bases spanning the gap. The length of the CDR3 is 16 residues. The CDR3 DNA follows: TGTGCCAGCAGCCAAGAAGGACAAAGGGGTCCCGGGGAGCTGTTTTTT. Its protein product is CASSQEGQRGPGELFF.